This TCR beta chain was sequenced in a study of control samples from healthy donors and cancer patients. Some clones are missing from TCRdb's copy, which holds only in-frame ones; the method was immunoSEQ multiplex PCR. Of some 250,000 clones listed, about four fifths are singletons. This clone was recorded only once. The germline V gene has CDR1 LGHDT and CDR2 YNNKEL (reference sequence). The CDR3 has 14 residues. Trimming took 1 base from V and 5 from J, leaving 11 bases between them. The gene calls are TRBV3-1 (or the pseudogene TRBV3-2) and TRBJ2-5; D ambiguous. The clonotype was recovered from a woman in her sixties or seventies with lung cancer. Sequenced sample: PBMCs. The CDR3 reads CASSQGSSSETQYF. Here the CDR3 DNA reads TGTGCCAGCAGCCAAGGGAGTAGTTCGGAGACCCAGTACTTC.